This is a list of T cell receptor beta chains from one sample in a study of OX40 agonist ivuxolimab in advanced cancers. Here immunoSEQ multiplex PCR was the method, and the copy in TCRdb shows in-frame clones only, minus some. The table has about 48,000 clones, about 90% seen once. Source: CD4+ or CD8+ T cells sorted from blood, taken in a trial of the OX40 agonist ivuxolimab. These TCRs come from an adult with an advanced solid tumor such as melanoma, head and neck, liver or kidney cancer. The CDR3 runs from the conserved cysteine through the conserved F or W. A D gene is named only where the DNA matches it firmly. Not every row has a clone size; where given, it reads once, few, many or a size class.

CDR3 DNA: TGTGCCACCAGCGATTGGAAAGGGAATCAGCCCCAGCATTTT; CDR3 protein: CATSDWKGNQPQHF; D gene: .; clone size: few; V gene: TRBV15; J gene: TRBJ1-5
CDR3 DNA: TGTGCCAGTACCATGGTAAGGGACAGGGGGCGCTCGGACACTGAAGCTTTCTTT; CDR3 protein: CASTMVRDRGRSDTEAFF; D gene: TRBD1; clone size: .; V gene: TRBV19; J gene: TRBJ1-1
CDR3 DNA: TGCAGCGCCGGACAGGGCGGGTCCTACGAGCAGTACTTC; CDR3 protein: CSAGQGGSYEQYF; D gene: TRBD1; clone size: .; V gene: TRBV29-1; J gene: TRBJ2-7
CDR3 DNA: TGTGCCACCAGCAGAGGAGGGGTAGTTCATAATTCACCCCTCCACTTT; CDR3 protein: CATSRGGVVHNSPLHF; D gene: .; clone size: .; V gene: TRBV15; J gene: TRBJ1-6
CDR3 DNA: TGCGCCAGCAGCCAACGGGACGACTTTAGGAACGTGAATGAAAAACTGTTTTTT; CDR3 protein: CASSQRDDFRNVNEKLFF; D gene: .; clone size: once; V gene: TRBV4-1; J gene: TRBJ1-4
CDR3 DNA: TGTGCCAGCAGCCCACTCGCCGCAGATACGCAGTATTTT; CDR3 protein: CASSPLAADTQYF; D gene: .; clone size: .; V gene: TRBV7-9; J gene: TRBJ2-3
CDR3 DNA: TGTGCCAGCAGAGAGCTAGACAGGCTTTTGGAGACCCAGTACTTC; CDR3 protein: CASRELDRLLETQYF; D gene: .; clone size: once; V gene: TRBV7-6; J gene: TRBJ2-5
CDR3 DNA: TGCGCCAGCAGTGAAGGTGTTGAGGGATTGGGAGAGACCCAGTACTTC; CDR3 protein: CASSEGVEGLGETQYF; D gene: .; clone size: .; V gene: TRBV10-2; J gene: TRBJ2-5
CDR3 DNA: TGTGCCAGCAGTCCCAGACAGGGGAAAGAGACCCAGTACTTC; CDR3 protein: CASSPRQGKETQYF; D gene: TRBD1; clone size: .; V gene: TRBV25-1; J gene: TRBJ2-5
CDR3 DNA: TGTGCCAGTAGTGGTACATGGGGCACCTGGGGGGACACCTTC; CDR3 protein: CASSGTWGTWGDTF; D gene: .; clone size: once; V gene: TRBV19; J gene: TRBJ1-2
CDR3 DNA: TGTGCCAGCAGTTTACAGGGCCTGGGAGTCGGCTACACCTTC; CDR3 protein: CASSLQGLGVGYTF; D gene: .; clone size: .; V gene: TRBV28; J gene: TRBJ1-2
CDR3 DNA: TGTGCCAGCAGTCCCAGGACAGGGGGCCCCAATCAGCCCCAGCATTTT; CDR3 protein: CASSPRTGGPNQPQHF; D gene: TRBD1; clone size: once; V gene: TRBV27; J gene: TRBJ1-5
CDR3 DNA: TGTGCCAGCAGCTTTTCGGCAGCGGGACCCTCTGGAAACACCATATATTTT; CDR3 protein: CASSFSAAGPSGNTIYF; D gene: .; clone size: .; V gene: TRBV11-2; J gene: TRBJ1-3
CDR3 DNA: TGTGCCAGTAGGGGCGGTATGAACACTGAAGCTTTCTTT; CDR3 protein: CASRGGMNTEAFF; D gene: .; clone size: .; V gene: TRBV5-4; J gene: TRBJ1-1
CDR3 DNA: TGCGCCAGCAGTGATAACCGAGCAAACTATGGCTACACCTTC; CDR3 protein: CASSDNRANYGYTF; D gene: .; clone size: .; V gene: TRBV10-2; J gene: TRBJ1-2
CDR3 DNA: TGTGCCAGCAGCTTCGGCCCAGGGGTGGAAGAGACCCAGTACTTC; CDR3 protein: CASSFGPGVEETQYF; D gene: .; clone size: .; V gene: TRBV9; J gene: TRBJ2-5
CDR3 DNA: TGTGCCAGCAGCTCAGGGGGACAGCGGGATTCACCCCTCCACTTT; CDR3 protein: CASSSGGQRDSPLHF; D gene: TRBD1; clone size: .; V gene: TRBV5-4; J gene: TRBJ1-6
CDR3 DNA: TGTGCCAGCCGACAGGGGCCTTCCACAGATACGCAGTATTTT; CDR3 protein: CASRQGPSTDTQYF; D gene: TRBD1; clone size: .; V gene: TRBV6-4; J gene: TRBJ2-3